This record looks at one T cell receptor (beta chain) sequence and its context. Germline loops: CDR1 LNHNV, CDR2 YYDKDF (reference sequence). The CDR3 runs 14 residues. Trimming took off 3 bases at V and 9 bases at J, with 15 bases between the two ends. The data originate from a study of blood T cell repertoires in COVID-19. Turning to the study itself: Samples taken during acute and convalescent COVID-19 were collected in the United States, Italy and Spain. Sample material is recorded as cDNA or gDNA derived from T cells, B-cell-depleted T cells, or PBMCs.

Using immunoSEQ multiplex PCR, the repertoire was profiled, and TCRdb retains in-frame clones only, with some absent. Of some 320,000 clones listed, roughly 89% are singletons. The sequence was obtained from a woman aged 25 to 39 with COVID-19, enrolled during active disease. The genes are TRBV15 and TRBJ2-1; D remains ambiguous. Sequences were obtained from peripheral blood. The CDR3 here is CATSSPLYAGEQFF. The CDR3 coding sequence is TGTGCCACCAGCAGCCCCCTGTATGCCGGTGAGCAGTTCTTC.